Shown below are 23 T cell receptor beta chains from a single sample sequenced in a study of blood T cell repertoires in COVID-19. The data were produced by immunoSEQ multiplex PCR, yet TCRdb's version contains in-frame clones alone and is incomplete. This sample carries about 49,000 clones, about 87% of them seen once, and the ten largest clones take 2.1%. The sequenced material came from peripheral blood. These receptors were obtained from an elderly woman with COVID-19, enrolled during active disease.

The J gene is TRBJ1-2, the V gene TRBV28, with D perhaps TRBD1 (6 bases). V shed 6 bases and J shed 8 bases, with 25 bases lying between them. This CDR3 comprises 16 residues. Germline V lookup: CDR1 MDHEN, CDR2 SYDVKM. CDR3 sequence reads: CASSLQGPLSSGGYTF. The CDR3 nucleotides read TGTGCCAGCAGCCTACAGGGCCCACTCTCCTCAGGAGGCTACACCTTC.

The V gene is TRBV21-1, the J gene TRBJ1-2; TRBD1 is the table's D call, not checked against the DNA. TRBV21-1 is assigned pseudogene status. This CDR3 contains 14 residues. The CDR3 protein is CASSKYRGSYGYTF. Here the CDR3 DNA reads TGTGCCAGCAGCAAATACAGGGGGAGCTATGGCTACACCTTC.

The chain joins TRBV27 to TRBJ2-3; D remains ambiguous. The CDR3 spans 14 residues. Germline assignment: CDR1 MNHEY and CDR2 SMNVEV (reference sequence). Deletions cut 3 bases from V and 1 base from J, with 8 bases between. CDR3 nucleotides: TGTGCCAGCAGTTTCCTGGGCCGCACAGATACGCAGTATTTT. Encoded protein: CASSFLGRTDTQYF.

The genes are TRBV6-5 and TRBJ2-5; 12 positions agree with TRBD2. Germline V gives CDR1 MNHEY, CDR2 SVGAGI. With V trimmed by 6 bases and J by 5 bases, 4 bases remained unmatched. The CDR3 spans 14 residues. CDR3 nucleotide sequence: TGTGCCAGCAGGCTAGCGGGGGGGCCGGAGACCCAGTACTTC. The encoded protein is CASRLAGGPETQYF.

The chain is built from TRBV11-2 and TRBJ2-1; 8 nucleotides line up with TRBD2. This CDR3 is 16 amino acids long. V lost 5 bases, J lost 2 bases, and 8 bases stayed unmatched. The germline gives CDR1 SGHAT, CDR2 FQNNGV. This CDR3 is CASSPRPGGTYNEQFF. The CDR3 nucleotides are TGTGCCAGCAGCCCCCGCCCGGGGGGGACCTACAATGAGCAGTTCTTC.

The V and J genes are TRBV2 and TRBJ1-1; 9 bases line up with TRBD1. The length of the CDR3 is 13 residues. V dropped 11 bases and J dropped 11; count of bases not matched to a gene: 15. Germline lookup yields CDR1 SNHLY and CDR2 FYNNEI. This CDR3 reads CAGEETGQGPAFF. CDR3 bases: TGTGCCGGGGAGGAGACGGGACAGGGACCCGCTTTCTTT.

The chain is built from TRBV5-4 and TRBJ1-1; possibly TRBD1 for D (5 bases). CDR3 length: 15 amino acids. Per germline, CDR1 SGHNT and CDR2 YYREEE (reference sequence). The V gene lost 6 bases and the J gene lost 1 base, with 16 bases spanning the gap. Here the CDR3 DNA reads TGTGCCAGCACCGCTAGCGGGGCTAGGAACACTGAAGCTTTCTTT. Translating it yields CASTASGARNTEAFF.

V and J are TRBV27 and TRBJ2-3, with TRBD1 identical over 9 bases. CDR3 length equals 14 residues. The J segment lost 6 bases and the V segment lost 5 bases, leaving 6 bases of the junction unmatched. CDR1 MNHEY and CDR2 SMNVEV come from the germline V gene (reference sequence). The CDR3 is CASSMGQGLDTQYF. Here the CDR3 DNA reads TGTGCCAGCAGTATGGGACAGGGACTGGATACGCAGTATTTT.

J is TRBJ1-2 and V is TRBV5-1, with TRBD1 as a possible D gene (6 bases). CDR1 SGHRS and CDR2 YFSETQ come from the germline V gene. CDR3 length: 15 amino acids. Trimming removed 0 bases at V and 2 bases at J, with 11 bases between. CDR3 bases: TGCGCCAGCAGCTTGGAGGGGGGGCTGAACTATGGCTACACCTTC. This codes for CASSLEGGLNYGYTF.

V usage is TRBV11-3 and J usage is TRBJ2-3; 8 bases match TRBD2. In germline, CDR1 is SGHNT, CDR2 YENEEA. The CDR3 has 14 residues. V gave up 5 bases and J gave up 6 bases; unmatched junction bases: 7. DNA for the CDR3: TGTGCCAGCAGCCCCCACGGACTAGCTGATACGCAGTATTTT. It yields the protein CASSPHGLADTQYF.

The genes are TRBV18 and TRBJ2-7, with TRBD1 matching 7 bases. The CDR3 is made up of 14 amino acids. J gave up 5 bases and V 0 bases, and 4 bases lay outside the gene matches. Germline assignment: CDR1 KGHSH and CDR2 LQKENI. DNA of the CDR3: TGTGCCAGCTCACCACCCCCAGGGGGAAACGAGCAGTACTTC. This gives the protein CASSPPPGGNEQYF.

The rearrangement uses TRBV2 and TRBJ2-1; no definite D call. Germline loops: CDR1 SNHLY, CDR2 FYNNEI. V lost 2 bases to trimming and J lost 1 base, with 12 bases between them. The CDR3 consists of 16 residues. The CDR3 sequence is CASSETRLPSYNEQFF. CDR3 DNA sequence: TGTGCCAGCAGTGAAACGCGGCTCCCATCCTACAATGAGCAGTTCTTC.

The chain carries TRBV28 and TRBJ1-2, with 10 bases fitting TRBD1. Losses at the gene ends were 2 bases for V and 5 bases for J; bases not matched to a gene: 20. The CDR3 is 20 residues long. Germline V gives CDR1 MDHEN, CDR2 SYDVKM. The CDR3 loop is CASSLGFSFSPDRGKYGYTF. The CDR3 DNA reads TGTGCCAGCAGTTTAGGATTTTCCTTTTCTCCGGACAGGGGGAAATATGGCTACACCTTC.

The chain links TRBV30 to TRBJ2-7; no clear D gene. The germline gives CDR1 GTSNPN, CDR2 SVGIG (reference sequence). The CDR3 has 13 residues. Between the trimmed V and J ends, which lost 2 bases and 0 bases, there was a span of 8 bases. The CDR3 loop is CAWSFVSSYEQYF. For the CDR3, the DNA is TGTGCCTGGAGTTTCGTGAGCTCCTACGAGCAGTACTTC.

The chain employs TRBV7-9 and TRBJ2-3; D is undetermined. There are 10 residues in the CDR3. The V gene lost 8 bases and the J gene lost 9 bases, with 9 bases spanning the gap. The germline V gene has CDR1 SEHNR and CDR2 FQNEAQ (reference sequence). The CDR3 coding sequence is TGTGCCAGCCAGGAATCGACGCAGTATTTT. This gives the protein CASQESTQYF.

The chain couples TRBV25-1 to TRBJ1-5; perhaps TRBD1 as D (6 bases). This CDR3 has 15 amino acids. With 4 bases removed from V and 3 bases from J, the gap between germline ends came to 13 bases. Looked up from germline, CDR1 is MGHDK and CDR2 is SYGVNS. The CDR3 spells CASSGPGQTNQPQHF. CDR3 sequence (DNA): TGTGCCAGCAGTGGCCCAGGACAGACCAATCAGCCCCAGCATTTT.

This clone showed up just once. The V call is TRBV29-1, the J call TRBJ2-1; a possible D gene is TRBD2 (6 bases). The CDR3 consists of 15 residues. Germline V gene data show CDR1 as SQVTM and CDR2 as ANQGSEA. V lost 4 bases and J lost 0, with 13 bases in between. The CDR3 here is CSVAAGPSSYNEQFF. For the CDR3, the DNA is TGCAGCGTTGCGGCGGGGCCTAGCTCCTACAATGAGCAGTTCTTC.

This chain uses TRBV28 with TRBJ1-6, with 7 bases identical to TRBD1. V shed 4 bases and J 9 bases; nucleotides not matched to a gene: 6. From germline, CDR1 is MDHEN and CDR2 SYDVKM. The CDR3 is 14 residues long. CDR3 DNA sequence: TGTGCCAGCAGTTCAGGGACAGCCCCTTCACCCCTCCACTTT. Its protein product is CASSSGTAPSPLHF.

The rearrangement links TRBV27 to TRBJ2-1, with 7 nucleotides matching TRBD1. The ends lost 6 bases at V and 4 bases at J; junction bases unmatched: 9. This CDR3 comprises 15 residues. Germline V CDR1 and CDR2: MNHEY, SMNVEV (reference sequence). The CDR3 region has the DNA TGTGCCAGCAGGATGGACAGGAGAAGATACAATGAGCAGTTCTTC. Protein product: CASRMDRRRYNEQFF.

The chain couples TRBV27 to TRBJ2-7, with D hard to call. The length of the CDR3 is 15 residues. Germline-derived CDR1 and CDR2 are MNHEY and SMNVEV (reference sequence). The ends were cut back, 7 bases at V and 0 bases at J, with 16 bases in the middle. This CDR3 reads CASNPGFGSSYEQYF. CDR3 bases: TGTGCCAGCAATCCGGGTTTCGGTAGCTCCTACGAGCAGTACTTC.

J is TRBJ1-3 and V is TRBV7-9, with 7 positions matching TRBD1. This CDR3 is 16 amino acids long. Germline assignment: CDR1 SEHNR and CDR2 FQNEAQ (reference sequence). The V gene end was trimmed by 5 bases and the J gene end by 0 bases; junction bases not matched to a gene: 7. The CDR3 spells CASSIGQDPSGNTIYF. CDR3 sequence (DNA): TGTGCCAGCAGCATCGGACAGGACCCCTCTGGAAACACCATATATTTT.

The genes are TRBV4-1 and TRBJ2-2, with 10 bases aligning to TRBD2. Trimming at V came to 1 base and at J to 7 bases, leaving 3 bases not matched to a gene. Germline V gene sequence: CDR1 MGHRA, CDR2 YSYEKL. This CDR3 is 15 amino acids long. CDR3 coding DNA: TGCGCCAGCAGCCAAGGGACTAGCGGTGTCGGGGAGCTGTTTTTT. Its translation is CASSQGTSGVGELFF.

The chain is built from TRBV6-5 and TRBJ2-1, with D perhaps matching TRBD2 (5 bases). Germline CDR1 is MNHEY and CDR2 is SVGAGI. Trimming removed 7 bases at V and 0 bases at J, with 7 bases between. CDR3 length: 13 residues. CDR3 sequence (DNA): TGTGCCAGCAAGGCGGGCTCCTACAATGAGCAGTTCTTC. Protein: CASKAGSYNEQFF.